The 2 T cell receptor beta chains below were found in one sample sequenced in a study of T cell responses to AZD1222 COVID-19 vaccine. Profiled with immunoSEQ multiplex PCR; TCRdb holds only in-frame clones, not every one. The data show 130,000 or so clones, 90% to 95% seen once. The sequences come from peripheral blood, collected on day 0 of MenACWY control vaccination. The receptors were gathered from an adult in good health.

This sequence joins TRBV3-1 (or the pseudogene TRBV3-2) and TRBJ2-2; D is uncertain. V lost 1 base and J 3 bases, leaving 9 bases between the germline ends. This CDR3 has 15 amino acids. Germline values: CDR1 LGHDT, CDR2 YNNKEL (reference sequence). The CDR3 DNA follows: TGTGCCAGCAGCCAAGGTGAGCTGGACACCGGGGAGCTGTTTTTT. It is translated as CASSQGELDTGELFF.

The gene calls are TRBV9 and TRBJ1-2; D is possibly TRBD1 (5 bases). The CDR3 runs 15 residues. Germline V CDR1 and CDR2: SGDLS, YYNGEE. V lost 4 bases, J lost 6 bases, and 19 bases lay in between. CDR3 DNA sequence: TGTGCCAGCAGCTTCTCCCCCGGACACAGCGATGGCTACACCTTC. Protein: CASSFSPGHSDGYTF.